This T cell receptor beta chain derives from a study of chemoradiotherapy in HPV16-positive cancers. The method was immunoSEQ multiplex PCR; TCRdb's version includes in-frame clones alone and lacks a portion of them. The sample records more than 10,000 clones, about three quarters being singletons. The CDR3 totals 16 residues. Germline V gene lookup returns CDR1 SGDLS and CDR2 YYNGEE. V lost 4 bases and J lost 0; bases outside the gene matches: 7. The rearrangement links TRBV9 to TRBJ1-3, with 7 bases that match TRBD1. The specimen was taken from a patient who underwent chemoradiotherapy. The sequence was collected from a human donor with HPV-associated anogenital cancer. This CDR3 is CASSPRGDSSGNTIYF. The CDR3 nucleotides are TGTGCCAGCAGCCCACGGGGGGACAGCTCTGGAAACACCATATATTTT.